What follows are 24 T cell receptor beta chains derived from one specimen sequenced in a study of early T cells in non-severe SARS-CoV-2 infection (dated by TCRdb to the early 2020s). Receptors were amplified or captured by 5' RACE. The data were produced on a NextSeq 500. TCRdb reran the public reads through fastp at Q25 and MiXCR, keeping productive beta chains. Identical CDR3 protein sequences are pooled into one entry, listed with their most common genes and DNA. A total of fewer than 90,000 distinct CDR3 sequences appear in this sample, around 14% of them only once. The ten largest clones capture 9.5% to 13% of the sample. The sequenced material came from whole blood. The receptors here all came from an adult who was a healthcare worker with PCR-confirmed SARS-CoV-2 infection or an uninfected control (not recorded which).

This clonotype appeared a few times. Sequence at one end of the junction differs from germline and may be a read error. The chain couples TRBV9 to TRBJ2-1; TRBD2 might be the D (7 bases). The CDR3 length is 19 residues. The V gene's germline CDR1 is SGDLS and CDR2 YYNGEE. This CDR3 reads CAGSVGRFGGQVSYNEQFF. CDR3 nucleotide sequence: TGTGCCGGCAGCGTAGGACGTTTCGGGGGGCAAGTCTCCTACAATGAGCAGTTCTTC.

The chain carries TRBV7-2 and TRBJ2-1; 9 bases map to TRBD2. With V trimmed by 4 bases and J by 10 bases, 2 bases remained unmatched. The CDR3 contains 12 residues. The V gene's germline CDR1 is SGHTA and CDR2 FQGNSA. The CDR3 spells CASSSLAGEQFF. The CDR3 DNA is TGTGCCAGCAGCTCCCTAGCGGGGGAGCAGTTCTTC.

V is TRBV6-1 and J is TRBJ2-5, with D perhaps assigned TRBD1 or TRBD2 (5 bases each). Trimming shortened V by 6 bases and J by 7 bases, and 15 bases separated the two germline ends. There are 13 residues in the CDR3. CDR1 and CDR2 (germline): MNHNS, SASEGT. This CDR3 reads CASSYTGLVTQYF. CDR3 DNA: TGTGCCAGCAGCTACACAGGACTTGTGACCCAGTACTTC.

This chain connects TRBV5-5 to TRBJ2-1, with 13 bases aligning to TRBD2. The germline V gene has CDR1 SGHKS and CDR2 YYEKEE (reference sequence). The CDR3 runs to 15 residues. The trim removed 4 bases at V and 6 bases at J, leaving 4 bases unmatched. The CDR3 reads CASSQGTSGVNEQFF. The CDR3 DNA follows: TGTGCCAGCAGCCAAGGGACTAGCGGGGTCAATGAGCAGTTCTTC.

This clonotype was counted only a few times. The CDR3: CASSYSRSRGPRGGEQYF. In nucleotides, the CDR3 is TGTGCCAGCAGTTACTCGAGGAGCCGAGGGCCCCGGGGAGGGGAGCAGTACTTC. This chain links TRBV6-2 or TRBV6-3 with TRBJ2-7; 7 nucleotides match TRBD2. This CDR3 spans 18 amino acids. Germline V CDR1 and CDR2: MNHEY, SVGEGT. Unmatched junction bases numbered 18, after V lost 0 bases and J lost 7 bases.

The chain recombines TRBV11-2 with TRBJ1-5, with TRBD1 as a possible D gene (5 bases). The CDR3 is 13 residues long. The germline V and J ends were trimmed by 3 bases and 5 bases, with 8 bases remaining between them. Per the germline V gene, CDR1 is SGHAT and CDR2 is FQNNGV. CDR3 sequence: CASSLVGDQPQHF. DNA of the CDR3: TGTGCCAGCAGCTTGGTAGGGGATCAGCCCCAGCATTTT.

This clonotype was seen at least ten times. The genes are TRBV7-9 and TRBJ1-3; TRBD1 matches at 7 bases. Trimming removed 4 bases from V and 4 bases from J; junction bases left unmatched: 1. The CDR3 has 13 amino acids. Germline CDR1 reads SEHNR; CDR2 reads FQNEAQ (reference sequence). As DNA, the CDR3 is TGTGCCAGCAGCTGGGGACAGGGAAACACCATATATTTT. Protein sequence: CASSWGQGNTIYF.

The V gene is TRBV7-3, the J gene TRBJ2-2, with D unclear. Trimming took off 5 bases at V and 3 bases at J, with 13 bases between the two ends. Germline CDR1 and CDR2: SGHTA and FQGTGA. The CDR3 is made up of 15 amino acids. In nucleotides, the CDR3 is TGTGCCAGCAGCCCGGACGGGTTTTACACCGGGGAGCTGTTTTTT. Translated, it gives CASSPDGFYTGELFF. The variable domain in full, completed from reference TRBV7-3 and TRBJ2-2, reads GAGVSQTPSNKVTEKGKYVELRCDPISGHTALYWYRQSLGQGPEFLIYFQGTGAADDSGLPNDRFFAVRPEGSVSTLKIQRTERGDSAVYLCASSPDGFYTGELFFGEGSRLTVL.

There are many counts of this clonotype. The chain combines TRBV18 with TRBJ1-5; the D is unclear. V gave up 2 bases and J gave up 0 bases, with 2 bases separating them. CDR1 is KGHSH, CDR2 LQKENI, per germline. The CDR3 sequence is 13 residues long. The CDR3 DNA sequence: TGTGCCAGCTCACCAAATAGCAATCAGCCCCAGCATTTT. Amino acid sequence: CASSPNSNQPQHF.

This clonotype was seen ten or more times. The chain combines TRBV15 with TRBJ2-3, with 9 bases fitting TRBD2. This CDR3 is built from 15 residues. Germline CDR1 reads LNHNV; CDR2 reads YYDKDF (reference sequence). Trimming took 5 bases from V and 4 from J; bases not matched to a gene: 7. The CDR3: CATSPGGGAADTQYF. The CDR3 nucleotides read TGTGCCACCAGCCCCGGCGGGGGGGCTGCAGATACGCAGTATTTT.

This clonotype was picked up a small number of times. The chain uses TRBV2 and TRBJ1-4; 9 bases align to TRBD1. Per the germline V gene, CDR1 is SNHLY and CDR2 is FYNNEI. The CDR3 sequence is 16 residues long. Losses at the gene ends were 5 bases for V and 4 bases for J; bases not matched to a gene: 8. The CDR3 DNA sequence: TGTGCCAGCAGTAGACGCCGGGACAGGGTTAATGAAAAACTGTTTTTT. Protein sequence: CASSRRRDRVNEKLFF.

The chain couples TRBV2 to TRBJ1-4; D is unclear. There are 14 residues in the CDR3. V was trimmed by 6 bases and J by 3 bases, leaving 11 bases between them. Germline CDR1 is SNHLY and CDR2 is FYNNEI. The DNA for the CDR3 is TGTGCCAGCAGGGGTCGGGGAGCTAATGAAAAACTGTTTTTT. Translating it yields CASRGRGANEKLFF. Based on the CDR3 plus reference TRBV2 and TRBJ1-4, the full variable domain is EPEVTQTPSHQVTQMGQEVILRCVPISNHLYFYWYRQILGQKVEFLVSFYNNEISEKSEIFDDQFSVERPDGSNFTLKIRSTKLEDSAMYFCASRGRGANEKLFFGSGTQLSVL.

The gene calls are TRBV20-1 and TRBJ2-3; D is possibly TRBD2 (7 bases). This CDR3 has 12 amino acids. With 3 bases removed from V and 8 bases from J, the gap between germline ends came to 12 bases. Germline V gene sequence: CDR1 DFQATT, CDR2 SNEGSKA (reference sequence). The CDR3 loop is CSASGGPVTQYF. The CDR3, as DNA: TGCAGTGCTAGCGGGGGGCCGGTTACGCAGTATTTT.

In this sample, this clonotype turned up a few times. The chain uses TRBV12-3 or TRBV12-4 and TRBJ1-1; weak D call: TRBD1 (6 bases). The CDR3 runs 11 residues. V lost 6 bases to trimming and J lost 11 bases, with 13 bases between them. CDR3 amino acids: CASRTEGVAFF. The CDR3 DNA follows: TGTGCCAGCAGGACGGAGGGGGTGGCTTTCTTT.

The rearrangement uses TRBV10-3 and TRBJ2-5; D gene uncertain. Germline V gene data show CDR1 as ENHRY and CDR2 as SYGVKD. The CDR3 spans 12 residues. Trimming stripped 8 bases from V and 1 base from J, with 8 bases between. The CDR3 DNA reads TGTGCCATCTCCGAGGTCCAAGAGACCCAGTACTTC. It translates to CAISEVQETQYF.

The CDR3 sequence: CASGRATEAFF. The DNA of the CDR3 is TGTGCCTCCGGGCGAGCCACTGAAGCTTTCTTT. The gene calls are TRBV30 and TRBJ1-1; no clear D. The V and J ends lost 7 bases and 4 bases respectively, with 10 bases between them. The CDR3 totals 11 residues. Germline CDR1 and CDR2: GTSNPN and SVGIG (reference sequence).

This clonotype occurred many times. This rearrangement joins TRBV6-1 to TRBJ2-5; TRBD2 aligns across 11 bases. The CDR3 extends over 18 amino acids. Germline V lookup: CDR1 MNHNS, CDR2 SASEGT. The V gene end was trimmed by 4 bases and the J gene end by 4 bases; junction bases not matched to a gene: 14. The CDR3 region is CASSAELGSGGDRETQYF. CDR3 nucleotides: TGTGCCAGCAGTGCCGAATTGGGTAGCGGGGGGGATCGAGAGACCCAGTACTTC.

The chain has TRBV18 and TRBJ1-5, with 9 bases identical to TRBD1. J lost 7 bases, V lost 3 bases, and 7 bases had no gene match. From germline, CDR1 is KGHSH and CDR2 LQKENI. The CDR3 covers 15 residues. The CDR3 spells CASSPQGQGGQPQHF. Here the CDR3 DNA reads TGTGCCAGCTCACCCCAGGGACAGGGAGGACAGCCCCAGCATTTT. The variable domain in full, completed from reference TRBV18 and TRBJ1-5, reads NAGVMQNPRHLVRRRGQEARLRCSPMKGHSHVYWYRQLPEEGLKFMVYLQKENIIDESGMPKERFSAEFPKEGPSILRIQQVVRGDSAAYFCASSPQGQGGQPQHFGDGTRLSIL.

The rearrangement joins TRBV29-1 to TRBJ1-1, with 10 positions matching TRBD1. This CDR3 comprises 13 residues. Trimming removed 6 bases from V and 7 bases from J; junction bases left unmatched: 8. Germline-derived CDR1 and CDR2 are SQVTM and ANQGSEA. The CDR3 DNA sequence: TGCAGCGTAGGGACAGGGGACACCTTTGAAGCTTTCTTT. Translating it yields CSVGTGDTFEAFF.

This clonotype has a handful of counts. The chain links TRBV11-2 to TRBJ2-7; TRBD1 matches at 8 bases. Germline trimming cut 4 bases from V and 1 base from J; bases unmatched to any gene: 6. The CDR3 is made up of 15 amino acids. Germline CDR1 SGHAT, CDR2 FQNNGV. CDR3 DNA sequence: TGTGCCAGCAGCTACAGGACAGGGCAATCCTACGAGCAGTACTTC. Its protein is CASSYRTGQSYEQYF.

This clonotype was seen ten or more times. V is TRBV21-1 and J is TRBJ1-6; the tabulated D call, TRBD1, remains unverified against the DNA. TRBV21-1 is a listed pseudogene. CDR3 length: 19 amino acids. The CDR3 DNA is TGTGCCAGCAGCAAACCCGACAGGGTGCAAAGGGAAACAAATTCACCCCTCCACTTT. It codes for CASSKPDRVQRETNSPLHF.

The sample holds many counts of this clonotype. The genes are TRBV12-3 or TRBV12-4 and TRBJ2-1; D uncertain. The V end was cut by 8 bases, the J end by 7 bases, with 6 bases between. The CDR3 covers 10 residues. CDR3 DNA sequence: TGTGCCAGCGGCACTAATGAGCAGTTCTTC. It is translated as CASGTNEQFF.

DNA for the CDR3: TGTGCCAGCAGTTTAGGGGCGGGGGACACTGAAGCTTTCTTT. Protein: CASSLGAGDTEAFF. This chain links TRBV12-3 or TRBV12-4 with TRBJ1-1, with a possible D match to TRBD1 (5 bases). V shed 1 base and J shed 3 bases, with 9 bases lying between them. The CDR3 runs to 14 residues.

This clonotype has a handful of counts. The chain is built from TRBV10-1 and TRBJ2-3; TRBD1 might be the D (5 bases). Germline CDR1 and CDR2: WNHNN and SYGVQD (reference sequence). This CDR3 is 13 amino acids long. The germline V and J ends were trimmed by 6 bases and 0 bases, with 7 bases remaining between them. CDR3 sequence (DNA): TGCGCCAGCAGACAGGATAGCACAGATACGCAGTATTTT. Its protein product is CASRQDSTDTQYF.